Listed below are T cell receptor beta chains from one sample, sequenced in a study of Ad26.COV2.S vaccination and SARS-CoV-2 variants. Some clones are missing from TCRdb's copy, which holds only in-frame ones; the method was immunoSEQ multiplex PCR. The sample lists around 450,000 clones; around nine tenths were seen once. Sequencing used peripheral blood, obtained in a trial of Ad26.COV2.S vaccine versus placebo. Source of these receptors: a person aged 18 to 59 who received the Ad26.COV2.S COVID-19 vaccine or a placebo. CDR3s include the opening cysteine and the closing phenylalanine or tryptophan. The D gene is left open where the match is weak. Only part of the rows carry a size: once, few, many, or a class if the clone is expanded.

J gene: TRBJ2-5
D gene: -
V gene: TRBV2
clone size: -
CDR3 DNA: TGTGCCAGCGGGCCACAAGAGACCCAGTACTTC
CDR3 protein: CASGPQETQYF

J gene: TRBJ2-1
D gene: -
V gene: TRBV27
clone size: once
CDR3 DNA: TGTGCCAGCAGTTTATCGAAGTCCTACAATGAGCAGTTCTTC
CDR3 protein: CASSLSKSYNEQFF

J gene: TRBJ1-6
D gene: TRBD1
V gene: TRBV5-4
clone size: few
CDR3 DNA: TGTGCCAGCAGCTTGGGCGGAGGGGGCTATACGTCACCCCTCCACTTT
CDR3 protein: CASSLGGGGYTSPLHF

J gene: TRBJ2-7
D gene: TRBD2
V gene: TRBV4-3
clone size: -
CDR3 DNA: TGCGCCAGCAGCCGAGGACTAGCGAGCTCCTACGAGCAGTACTTC
CDR3 protein: CASSRGLASSYEQYF

J gene: TRBJ1-2
D gene: -
V gene: TRBV10-3
clone size: -
CDR3 DNA: TGTGCCATCACCAGTCTACAAGGGGGAGCGGATGGCTACACCTTC
CDR3 protein: CAITSLQGGADGYTF

J gene: TRBJ1-2
D gene: -
V gene: TRBV29-1
clone size: -
CDR3 DNA: TGCAGCGTGGGACTCCTAGGGGGATATGGCTACACCTTC
CDR3 protein: CSVGLLGGYGYTF

J gene: TRBJ2-7
D gene: TRBD1
V gene: TRBV15
clone size: once
CDR3 DNA: TGTGCCACCAGCTTACCCGGGACAGGGGGCTACGAGCAGTACTTC
CDR3 protein: CATSLPGTGGYEQYF

J gene: TRBJ2-7
D gene: TRBD1
V gene: TRBV6-5
clone size: once
CDR3 DNA: TGTGCCGGCCCGGGGACAGAGAGTTCCGAGCAGTACTTC
CDR3 protein: CAGPGTESSEQYF

J gene: TRBJ1-6
D gene: TRBD1
V gene: TRBV7-9
clone size: -
CDR3 DNA: TGTGCCAGCAGAGGGGACAGGCTTTATAATTCACCCCTCCACTTT
CDR3 protein: CASRGDRLYNSPLHF

J gene: TRBJ1-5
D gene: -
V gene: TRBV6-5
clone size: -
CDR3 DNA: TGTGCCAGCAGTTACCGGGGAGGGCAGCCCCAGCATTTT
CDR3 protein: CASSYRGGQPQHF

J gene: TRBJ1-5
D gene: TRBD1
V gene: TRBV10-2
clone size: -
CDR3 DNA: TGCGCCACCTCCGACAGGGATGATCAGCCCCAGCATTTT
CDR3 protein: CATSDRDDQPQHF

J gene: TRBJ2-5
D gene: TRBD2
V gene: TRBV5-1
clone size: -
CDR3 DNA: TGCGCCAGCAGCTTTGGACTAGCGGGAGTGGGCGAGACCCAGTACTTC
CDR3 protein: CASSFGLAGVGETQYF

J gene: TRBJ2-1
D gene: TRBD2
V gene: TRBV29-1
clone size: -
CDR3 DNA: TGCAGCGTTGAAGGGGCTAGCGGGGGATCCTACAATGAGCAGTTCTTC
CDR3 protein: CSVEGASGGSYNEQFF

J gene: TRBJ2-1
D gene: -
V gene: TRBV6-6
clone size: -
CDR3 DNA: TGTGCCAGCAGAAACCAGGGTAAGGATGAGCAGTTCTTC
CDR3 protein: CASRNQGKDEQFF

J gene: TRBJ2-7
D gene: -
V gene: TRBV10-1
clone size: -
CDR3 DNA: TGCGCCAGCACCGCAGACTTGGAGGGCGAGCAGTACTTC
CDR3 protein: CASTADLEGEQYF

J gene: TRBJ1-1
D gene: -
V gene: TRBV9
clone size: once
CDR3 DNA: TGTGCCAGCAGCGTGGGCAGGGAATGGACTGAAGCTTTCTTT
CDR3 protein: CASSVGREWTEAFF

J gene: TRBJ2-3
D gene: TRBD2
V gene: TRBV7-7
clone size: -
CDR3 DNA: TGTGCTAGCAGCCCGGGACTAGTGAACACAGATACGCAGTATTTT
CDR3 protein: CASSPGLVNTDTQYF

J gene: TRBJ2-7
D gene: TRBD2
V gene: TRBV6-5
clone size: -
CDR3 DNA: TGTGCCAGCAGACGGACTAGCGGCACCTACGAGCAGTACTTC
CDR3 protein: CASRRTSGTYEQYF

J gene: TRBJ2-1
D gene: TRBD1
V gene: TRBV15
clone size: -
CDR3 DNA: TGTGCCACCAGCAGAGCCTTGACAGGGAGTTTCAATGAGCAGTTCTTC
CDR3 protein: CATSRALTGSFNEQFF

J gene: TRBJ2-5
D gene: TRBD2
V gene: TRBV3-1/TRBV3-2
clone size: -
CDR3 DNA: TGTGCCAGCAGCCAAGATATTGCGGGAGGACCGGGGGAGACCCAGTACTTC
CDR3 protein: CASSQDIAGGPGETQYF

J gene: TRBJ2-1
D gene: -
V gene: TRBV5-4
clone size: once
CDR3 DNA: TGTGCCAGCAGCTGGAGGGACCATGAGCAGTTCTTC
CDR3 protein: CASSWRDHEQFF

J gene: TRBJ1-1
D gene: -
V gene: TRBV29-1
clone size: -
CDR3 DNA: TGCAGCGTTAGGTACAGGCTGAACACTGAAGCTTTCTTT
CDR3 protein: CSVRYRLNTEAFF

J gene: TRBJ1-4
D gene: -
V gene: TRBV27
clone size: -
CDR3 DNA: TGTGCCAGCAGGGAGGTCCCTAATGAAAAACTGTTTTTT
CDR3 protein: CASREVPNEKLFF

J gene: TRBJ1-1
D gene: TRBD1
V gene: TRBV6-2/TRBV6-3
clone size: -
CDR3 DNA: TGTGCCAGCAGTCACAGACAGGGATGGGCTTTCTTT
CDR3 protein: CASSHRQGWAFF

J gene: TRBJ2-1
D gene: -
V gene: TRBV18
clone size: -
CDR3 DNA: TGTGCCAGCTCAACAAGCGGTGGAGGGCCGTCAAATGAGCAGTTCTTC
CDR3 protein: CASSTSGGGPSNEQFF

J gene: TRBJ2-5
D gene: TRBD1
V gene: TRBV30
clone size: once
CDR3 DNA: TGTGCCTGGAGTAGGGGACAGAAAGAGACCCAGTACTTC
CDR3 protein: CAWSRGQKETQYF

J gene: TRBJ2-2
D gene: TRBD2
V gene: TRBV27
clone size: -
CDR3 DNA: TGTGCCAGCAGTTCCGGGACTAGCTTTGTCGGGGAGCTGTTTTTT
CDR3 protein: CASSSGTSFVGELFF

J gene: TRBJ2-3
D gene: TRBD2
V gene: TRBV25-1
clone size: -
CDR3 DNA: TGTGCCAGCAGTTTGGGAGGCGGGCGGGAGTTAGCAGATACGCAGTATTTT
CDR3 protein: CASSLGGGRELADTQYF

J gene: TRBJ1-5
D gene: -
V gene: TRBV5-1
clone size: -
CDR3 DNA: TGCGCCAGCAGCCCGGGTAGCAATCAGCCCCAGCATTTT
CDR3 protein: CASSPGSNQPQHF

J gene: TRBJ1-3
D gene: -
V gene: TRBV30
clone size: -
CDR3 DNA: TGTGCCTGGACGGATTCTGGAAACACCATATATTTT
CDR3 protein: CAWTDSGNTIYF

J gene: TRBJ2-5
D gene: -
V gene: TRBV2
clone size: -
CDR3 DNA: TGTGCCAGCGGTCTTCCTAGAGAGACCCAGTACTTC
CDR3 protein: CASGLPRETQYF

J gene: TRBJ2-5
D gene: -
V gene: TRBV5-6
clone size: -
CDR3 DNA: TGTGCCAGCAGCTCTCAAAGGACACAAAGATACCAAGAGACCCAGTACTTC
CDR3 protein: CASSSQRTQRYQETQYF

J gene: TRBJ1-5
D gene: -
V gene: TRBV6-4
clone size: few
CDR3 DNA: TGTGCCAGCAGTAAACAGGGCGGGAATCAGCCCCAGCATTTT
CDR3 protein: CASSKQGGNQPQHF

J gene: TRBJ2-1
D gene: TRBD2
V gene: TRBV5-6
clone size: -
CDR3 DNA: TGTGCCAGCAGAAGGACTAGCGGGAGCTCCTACAATGAGCAGTTCTTC
CDR3 protein: CASRRTSGSSYNEQFF

J gene: TRBJ2-3
D gene: TRBD2
V gene: TRBV5-1
clone size: -
CDR3 DNA: TGCGCCAGCAGACGTGCTAGCGGGTTGGAGTCAGATACGCAGTATTTT
CDR3 protein: CASRRASGLESDTQYF

J gene: TRBJ2-1
D gene: -
V gene: TRBV7-9
clone size: -
CDR3 DNA: TGTGCCAGCACCTGGGGGGGCGATGAGCAGTTCTTC
CDR3 protein: CASTWGGDEQFF

J gene: TRBJ2-2
D gene: -
V gene: TRBV4-3
clone size: -
CDR3 DNA: TGCGCCAGCAGCCCATCGACTTCGAACACCGGGGAGCTGTTTTTT
CDR3 protein: CASSPSTSNTGELFF

J gene: TRBJ2-1
D gene: -
V gene: TRBV28
clone size: -
CDR3 DNA: TGTGCCAGCAGTTTAAGGTACAATGAGCAGTTCTTC
CDR3 protein: CASSLRYNEQFF

J gene: TRBJ2-2
D gene: TRBD2
V gene: TRBV19
clone size: -
CDR3 DNA: TGTGCCAGTAGTACCCCCGACCGCGGGGGACTGAACACCGGGGAGCTGTTTTTT
CDR3 protein: CASSTPDRGGLNTGELFF